This TCR beta chain was identified during a study of Ad26.COV2.S vaccination and SARS-CoV-2 variants. This CDR3 region has 18 residues. V shed 4 bases and J shed 0 bases, with 18 bases lying between them. The germline V gene encodes CDR1 LGHNA and CDR2 YSLEER. Profiled with immunoSEQ multiplex PCR; TCRdb holds only in-frame clones, not every one. Here the sample spans fewer than 400,000 clones, about 90% being singletons. Treatment noted: approximately 18 received Ad26.COV2.S at low or high dose, single or two shots; about 5 received placebo; per-sample allocation not given. Specimens were obtained on day 63 following the first vaccine or placebo injection. Wuhan-strain spike was delivered by a replication-incompetent Ad26 vector.

Sample: peripheral blood, taken in a trial of Ad26.COV2.S vaccine versus placebo. The chain joins TRBV4-3 to TRBJ2-2; no clear D gene. The source is a person aged 18-60 years who received the Ad26.COV2.S COVID-19 vaccine or a placebo. CDR3 bases: TGCGCCAGCAGCCCCGGGTTTCAAACTTCTACGAACACCGGGGAGCTGTTTTTT. It translates to CASSPGFQTSTNTGELFF.